The 12 T cell receptor beta chains below all came from one sample that was sequenced in a study of cytomegalovirus exposure and HLA in healthy donors. Libraries were prepared by immunoSEQ multiplex PCR; TCRdb keeps only in-frame clonotypes and omits some of them. The table records about 150,000 clones, 75% to 90% of them present only once. Sequences were obtained from PBMCs. These receptors were taken from a man younger than 35 in good health and CMV-seropositive.

This chain joins TRBV9 and TRBJ1-2; D is ambiguous. The CDR3 totals 17 residues. Germline V gene lookup returns CDR1 SGDLS and CDR2 YYNGEE. With 0 bases removed from V and 0 bases from J, the gap between germline ends came to 15 bases. The CDR3 loop is CASSVGGGPLTNYGYTF. The CDR3 region has the DNA TGTGCCAGCAGCGTAGGGGGAGGCCCCTTAACTAACTATGGCTACACCTTC.

This chain uses TRBV30 with TRBJ2-4; TRBD2 aligns across 9 bases. Germline assignment: CDR1 GTSNPN and CDR2 SVGIG (reference sequence). CDR3 size: 15 residues. V lost 7 bases, J lost 1 base, and 8 bases stayed unmatched. The CDR3: CALAGGLRAKNIQYF. The CDR3 DNA sequence: TGTGCCTTGGCGGGAGGGCTTAGGGCCAAAAACATTCAGTACTTC.

The sample holds one count of this clone. V usage is TRBV19 and J usage is TRBJ1-5; the D gene is possibly TRBD1 (6 bases). Trimming removed 5 bases at V and 1 base at J, with 15 bases between. CDR1 and CDR2 from the germline V gene are LNHDA and SQIVND (reference sequence). This CDR3 has 16 amino acids. CDR3 bases: TGTGCCAGTAGTTGGTGGGGGCTGGGGAGCAATCAGCCCCAGCATTTT. Translated: CASSWWGLGSNQPQHF.

The rearrangement links TRBV28 to TRBJ2-3; D is unresolved. There are 11 residues in the CDR3. Trimming took 3 bases from V and 5 from J, leaving 3 bases between them. The germline gives CDR1 MDHEN, CDR2 SYDVKM. This chain's CDR3 is CASSLRDTQYF. Here the CDR3 DNA reads TGTGCCAGCAGTTTGAGAGATACGCAGTATTTT.

V gene TRBV10-3 combines with J gene TRBJ2-1; TRBD2 agrees at 14 bases. The CDR3 is 14 residues long. The germline CDR1 and CDR2 sequences are ENHRY and SYGVKD. V was pared by 6 bases and J by 9 bases, with 4 bases of the junction left unmatched. The CDR3 DNA is TGTGCCATCAGCGGGACTAGCGGGAGTACTGAGCAGTTCTTC. This translates into CAISGTSGSTEQFF.

The V gene is TRBV6-5, the J gene TRBJ2-7; a weak D match, TRBD1 (7 bases). The germline V and J ends were trimmed by 6 bases and 0 bases, with 15 bases remaining between them. Germline-derived CDR1 and CDR2 are MNHEY and SVGAGI. The CDR3 is 15 residues long. The CDR3 region is CASRRDSTSSYEQYF. The CDR3 region has the DNA TGTGCCAGCAGGCGGGACAGTACCTCCTCCTACGAGCAGTACTTC.

This clone has a handful of counts. The chain recombines TRBV5-3 with TRBJ2-7; 8 positions match TRBD2. TRBV5-3 is an ORF; its function is uncertain. There are 18 residues in the CDR3. J was trimmed by 3 bases and V by 0 bases; bases with no gene match: 14. For the CDR3, the DNA is TGTGCCAGAAGCTTGGACGGCGCCGAACTAGCGGTTCACTACGAGCAGTACTTC. It encodes CARSLDGAELAVHYEQYF.

The chain uses TRBV19 and TRBJ1-2, with no clear D. V was cut by 7 bases and J by 4 bases, with 13 bases left in between. From germline, CDR1 is LNHDA and CDR2 SQIVND (reference sequence). The CDR3 covers 13 residues. In nucleotides, the CDR3 is TGTGCCAGTACCTCGAGGGTTAGCTATGGCTACACCTTC. Protein sequence: CASTSRVSYGYTF.

Within the sample, this clone is medium-sized (0.01 to 0.1%). The chain is built from TRBV7-6 and TRBJ1-4; D is possibly TRBD1 (5 bases). Trimming pared 1 base from V and 1 base from J, leaving 13 bases between. Germline assignment: CDR1 SGHVS and CDR2 FNYEAQ. This CDR3 has 17 amino acids. The CDR3 sequence is CASSLGEVGGTNEKLFF. The CDR3 bases are TGTGCCAGCAGCTTAGGGGAGGTCGGGGGAACTAATGAAAAACTGTTTTTT.

This chain joins TRBV27 and TRBJ1-5; possible D gene TRBD1, 5 bases. The CDR3 loop spans 15 amino acids. Germline-derived CDR1 and CDR2 are MNHEY and SMNVEV (reference sequence). The V end lost 8 bases, the J end lost 1 base, and 15 bases lay between the germline ends. Here the CDR3 reads CASGRAPGSNQPQHF. The CDR3 coding sequence is TGTGCCAGCGGCCGGGCGCCAGGGAGCAATCAGCCCCAGCATTTT.

The chain links TRBV5-1 to TRBJ1-4, with TRBD1 matching 9 bases. The V gene end was trimmed by 4 bases and the J gene end by 8 bases; junction bases not matched to a gene: 9. Germline CDR1 is SGHRS and CDR2 is YFSETQ. The CDR3 extends over 15 amino acids. The CDR3 reads CASSVTGGAEEKLFF. CDR3 nucleotides: TGCGCCAGCAGCGTTACAGGGGGCGCGGAGGAAAAACTGTTTTTT.

This rearrangement joins TRBV5-6 to TRBJ2-5; D not certain. Trimming took off 0 bases at V and 0 bases at J, with 6 bases between the two ends. CDR1 and CDR2 (germline): SGHDT, YYEEEE. The CDR3 has 14 amino acids. CDR3 DNA: TGTGCCAGCAGCTTGGTCCCTGACCAAGAGACCCAGTACTTC. This gives the protein CASSLVPDQETQYF.